A single sample gave rise to the 21 T cell receptor beta chains below, sequenced in a study of technical replicates of blood from several donors. Libraries were prepared by immunoSEQ multiplex PCR; TCRdb keeps only in-frame clonotypes and omits some of them. The sample records just over 8,000 clones, roughly 90% being singletons. The sample was PBMCs. The receptors derive from a human donor in good health.

This rearrangement joins TRBV19 to TRBJ2-5; D ambiguous. From germline, CDR1 is LNHDA and CDR2 SQIVND (reference sequence). The ends were cut back, 8 bases at V and 0 bases at J, with 7 bases in the middle. This CDR3 spans 12 amino acids. CDR3 sequence: CASGPNQETQYF. The CDR3 DNA follows: TGTGCCAGTGGGCCTAACCAAGAGACCCAGTACTTC.

The CDR3 DNA sequence: TGTGCCAGCAGTGGTTCGGACAGCAAACAAGAGACCCAGTACTTC. It codes for CASSGSDSKQETQYF. The chain carries TRBV27 and TRBJ2-5; D may be TRBD1 (6 bases). Looked up from germline, CDR1 is MNHEY and CDR2 is SMNVEV (reference sequence). The CDR3 is 15 amino acids. The V end was cut by 5 bases, the J end by 2 bases, with 15 bases between.

The chain recombines TRBV30 with TRBJ2-7; a possible D gene is TRBD2 (5 bases). Germline V gene sequence: CDR1 GTSNPN, CDR2 SVGIG (reference sequence). The CDR3 runs to 12 residues. Trimming took 0 bases from V and 5 from J, leaving 8 bases between them. CDR3 amino acids: CAWSVWEHEQYF. CDR3 bases: TGTGCCTGGAGTGTATGGGAGCACGAGCAGTACTTC. Combining the CDR3 with reference TRBV30 and TRBJ2-7 gives the whole variable domain SQTIHQWPATLVQPVGSPLSLECTVEGTSNPNLYWYRQAAGRGLQLLFYSVGIGQISSEVPQNLSASRPQDRQFILSSKKLLLSDSGFYLCAWSVWEHEQYFGPGTRLTVT.

The chain combines TRBV18 with TRBJ2-7; the D is unclear. The germline V gene has CDR1 KGHSH and CDR2 LQKENI. Trimming pared 2 bases from V and 0 bases from J, leaving 8 bases between. The CDR3 covers 14 residues. In DNA, the CDR3 is TGTGCCAGCTCACCATCTGGAGACTCCTACGAGCAGTACTTC. Amino acids: CASSPSGDSYEQYF.

The chain joins TRBV10-2 to TRBJ2-7, with 8 bases matching TRBD2. The germline V gene encodes CDR1 WSHSY and CDR2 SAAADI. The CDR3 contains 17 residues. With 4 bases clipped from V and 4 bases from J, the junction kept 15 bases outside the gene matches. Here the CDR3 DNA reads TGCGCCAGCAGTGTTTCCGGTTCGTCTGTAGCGGGATACGAGCAGTACTTC. This translates into CASSVSGSSVAGYEQYF.

This chain links TRBV25-1 with TRBJ2-1; 7 bases are shared with TRBD1. Germline values: CDR1 MGHDK, CDR2 SYGVNS. This CDR3 comprises 12 residues. J lost 5 bases, V lost 6 bases, and 1 base had no gene match. The CDR3 region is CASRGQHNEQFF. In DNA form, the CDR3 reads TGTGCCAGCAGGGGACAGCACAATGAGCAGTTCTTC.

The chain uses TRBV27 and TRBJ2-7, with D perhaps TRBD2 (6 bases). The V gene's germline CDR1 is MNHEY and CDR2 SMNVEV (reference sequence). Trimming removed 8 bases at V and 3 bases at J, with 11 bases between. This CDR3 is built from 12 residues. This CDR3 is CASYTSSYEQYF. The DNA of the CDR3 is TGTGCCAGCTATACTAGCAGCTACGAGCAGTACTTC.

The chain carries TRBV2 and TRBJ2-1, with TRBD1 identical over 8 bases. The CDR3 sequence is 13 residues long. CDR1 SNHLY and CDR2 FYNNEI come from the germline V gene. Trimming removed 8 bases from V and 5 bases from J; junction bases left unmatched: 5. The CDR3, as DNA: TGTGCCAGCCGACAGGGGCTCCACAATGAGCAGTTCTTC. This sequence encodes CASRQGLHNEQFF.

This chain uses TRBV19 with TRBJ2-6, with TRBD2 matching 10 bases. Germline CDR1 is LNHDA and CDR2 is SQIVND (reference sequence). The CDR3 totals 17 residues. The V segment lost 6 bases and the J segment 2 bases; nucleotides outside the gene matches: 7. CDR3: CASSGLAEGAGANVLTF. The CDR3 coding sequence is TGTGCCAGTAGCGGACTAGCGGAGGGGGCTGGGGCCAACGTCCTGACTTTC.

The chain carries TRBV13 and TRBJ1-1; unclear D gene. Germline V gene data show CDR1 as PRHDT and CDR2 as FYEKMQ (reference sequence). V dropped 5 bases and J dropped 4 bases, with 11 bases sitting between them. The CDR3 has 13 amino acids. DNA for the CDR3: TGTGCCAGCAGCCCTAGTCGGGGCACTGAAGCTTTCTTT. Residues: CASSPSRGTEAFF. Variable domain in full (rest from reference TRBV13 and TRBJ1-1): AAGVIQSPRHLIKEKRETATLKCYPIPRHDTVYWYQQGPGQDPQFLISFYEKMQSDKGSIPDRFSAQQFSDYHSELNMSSLELGDSALYFCASSPSRGTEAFFGQGTRLTVV.

CDR3 coding DNA: TGTGCCAGCTCGCCCAGAGGGACAGTGAATAGCAATCAGCCCCAGCATTTT. Translating it yields CASSPRGTVNSNQPQHF. The chain is built from TRBV18 and TRBJ1-5; TRBD1 agrees at 7 bases. Germline assignment: CDR1 KGHSH and CDR2 LQKENI. This CDR3 is 17 amino acids long. With V trimmed by 6 bases and J by 0 bases, 11 bases remained unmatched.

This chain joins TRBV5-8 and TRBJ2-5, with 15 nucleotides matching TRBD2. Germline CDR1 reads SGHTS; CDR2 reads YDEGEE. J was trimmed by 4 bases and V by 4 bases; bases with no gene match: 11. The CDR3 is 18 residues long. The CDR3 region is CASSRGLAGGPAIETQYF. CDR3 nucleotides: TGTGCCAGCAGCCGCGGACTAGCGGGAGGGCCAGCCATAGAGACCCAGTACTTC.

The chain couples TRBV2 to TRBJ2-7, with 9 positions matching TRBD1. Germline lookup yields CDR1 SNHLY and CDR2 FYNNEI. The CDR3 is made up of 11 amino acids. Unmatched junction bases numbered 1, after V lost 9 bases and J lost 4 bases. The CDR3 DNA reads TGTGCCAGTGGACAGGGGTACGAGCAGTACTTC. Amino acid sequence: CASGQGYEQYF.

The chain recombines TRBV15 with TRBJ2-5; TRBD2 matches 11 bases. Unmatched junction bases numbered 8, after V lost 1 base and J lost 4 bases. This CDR3 is 17 amino acids long. CDR1 and CDR2 (germline): LNHNV, YYDKDF (reference sequence). Here the CDR3 reads CATSRGGASGRTETQYF. The CDR3 DNA is TGTGCCACCAGCAGAGGGGGGGCTAGCGGGAGGACAGAGACCCAGTACTTC.

This clone was detected only once. The rearrangement uses TRBV30 and TRBJ2-7; 9 nucleotides line up with TRBD2. The CDR3 is 15 residues long. Germline V CDR1 and CDR2: GTSNPN, SVGIG (reference sequence). V shed 2 bases, J shed 7 bases, and the junction held 12 bases outside the gene matches. CDR3 loop: CAWSRAAGGPWEQYF. The CDR3 DNA reads as TGTGCCTGGAGTAGGGCGGCGGGAGGGCCTTGGGAGCAGTACTTC. The entire variable domain, with the rest obtained from reference TRBV30 and TRBJ2-7, is as follows: SQTIHQWPATLVQPVGSPLSLECTVEGTSNPNLYWYRQAAGRGLQLLFYSVGIGQISSEVPQNLSASRPQDRQFILSSKKLLLSDSGFYLCAWSRAAGGPWEQYFGPGTRLTVT.

The rearrangement joins TRBV5-6 to TRBJ1-5; D unresolved. Germline CDR1 and CDR2: SGHDT and YYEEEE. The V end was cut by 1 base, the J end by 7 bases, with 18 bases between. The CDR3 extends over 16 amino acids. This CDR3 reads CASSLKFDFRSQPQHF. In nucleotides, the CDR3 is TGTGCCAGCAGCTTGAAGTTCGACTTTAGGAGCCAGCCCCAGCATTTT. Combining the CDR3 with reference TRBV5-6 and TRBJ1-5 gives the whole variable domain DAGVTQSPTHLIKTRGQQVTLRCSPKSGHDTVSWYQQALGQGPQFIFQYYEEEERQRGNFPDRFSGHQFPNYSSELNVNALLLGDSALYLCASSLKFDFRSQPQHFGDGTRLSIL.

The gene calls are TRBV6-5 and TRBJ2-3; D perhaps matches TRBD1 (5 bases). Trimming pared 0 bases from V and 3 bases from J, leaving 10 bases between. This CDR3 has 15 residues. Germline CDR1 reads MNHEY; CDR2 reads SVGAGI. The CDR3 DNA follows: TGTGCCAGCAGTTACTCGGTAGCAGGGACAGATACGCAGTATTTT. It translates to CASSYSVAGTDTQYF.

This clone showed up just once. This sequence joins TRBV7-8 and TRBJ2-5; 8 nucleotides align to TRBD2. V lost 4 bases to trimming and J lost 5 bases; unmatched junction nucleotides: 12. The CDR3 contains 16 residues. Germline values: CDR1 SGHVS, CDR2 FQNEAQ. The CDR3 sequence: CASSSFIAGSGETQYF. In DNA form, the CDR3 reads TGTGCCAGCAGCTCTTTTATAGCGGGAAGCGGGGAGACCCAGTACTTC. The full variable domain, with the rest looked up from reference TRBV7-8 and TRBJ2-5, is GAGVSQSPRYKVAKRGQDVALRCDPISGHVSLFWYQQALGQGPEFLTYFQNEAQLDKSGLPSDRFFAERPEGSVSTLKIQRTQQEDSAVYLCASSSFIAGSGETQYFGPGTRLLVL.

The chain recombines TRBV5-4 with TRBJ1-4; 10 bases agree with TRBD1. The CDR3 length is 14 residues. Germline V CDR1 and CDR2: SGHNT, YYREEE (reference sequence). The V and J ends lost 4 bases and 8 bases, in that order; junction bases with no gene match: 5. The CDR3 reads CASSADRGHEKLFF. The CDR3 DNA follows: TGTGCCAGCAGCGCAGACAGGGGGCACGAAAAACTGTTTTTT.

V and J are TRBV7-6 and TRBJ2-7; 7 nucleotides agree with TRBD1. The V segment lost 5 bases and the J segment 0 bases; nucleotides outside the gene matches: 4. The germline gives CDR1 SGHVS, CDR2 FNYEAQ. CDR3 size: 14 residues. Here the CDR3 reads CASSHRGVSYEQYF. The CDR3 bases are TGTGCCAGCAGCCACAGGGGAGTCTCCTACGAGCAGTACTTC.

The chain combines TRBV2 with TRBJ2-2, with D perhaps matching TRBD2 (5 bases). CDR1 SNHLY and CDR2 FYNNEI come from the germline V gene. This CDR3 is 12 amino acids long. The V gene lost 6 bases and the J gene lost 8 bases, with 10 bases spanning the gap. The CDR3 nucleotides are TGTGCCAGCAGCTACACGGGAGGGGAGCTGTTTTTT. This codes for CASSYTGGELFF.